Listed below are T cell receptor beta chains from one sample, sequenced in a study of cytomegalovirus exposure and HLA in healthy donors. The protocol was immunoSEQ multiplex PCR, while the TCRdb copy is restricted to in-frame clones and leaves out a portion. The sample lists 150,000 to 200,000 clones; 85% to 90% were seen once. Sequenced material: PBMCs. The receptors stem from a man between 18 and 29 years old in good health and CMV-seronegative. CDR3s include the opening cysteine and the closing phenylalanine or tryptophan. A D gene is named only where the DNA matches it firmly. Not all rows give a size; the values are once, few, many and, for expanded clones, a class.

>TRBD2|NA|TRBJ2-1|TRBV2
CASSEPGRNEQFF
TGTGCCAGCAGTGAACCCGGGAGGAATGAGCAGTTCTTC
>TRBD2|NA|TRBJ2-7|TRBV11-2
CASSLVGLAGLNPSYEQYF
TGTGCCAGCAGCTTAGTGGGACTAGCGGGATTAAACCCCTCCTACGAGCAGTACTTC
>NA|NA|TRBJ1-2|TRBV6-5
CASSATGYGYTF
TGTGCCAGCAGTGCAACGGGCTATGGCTACACCTTC
>NA|NA|TRBJ2-7|TRBV18
CASSPPSMTGEGYEQYF
TGTGCCAGCTCACCACCTTCAATGACAGGGGAGGGGTACGAGCAGTACTTC
>NA|NA|TRBJ2-7|TRBV5-1
CASSLDPQETYEQYF
TGCGCCAGCAGCCTTGATCCACAGGAGACCTACGAGCAGTACTTC
>TRBD1|NA|TRBJ1-2|TRBV27
CASSPRDSPVGYGYTF
TGTGCCAGCAGTCCCCGGGACAGCCCCGTAGGATATGGCTACACCTTC
>TRBD1|NA|TRBJ1-6|TRBV28
CASSLALTGGSPLHF
TGTGCCAGCAGTTTAGCCCTCACAGGGGGCTCACCCCTCCACTTT
>TRBD1|NA|TRBJ2-2|TRBV28
CASSSERTGDGELFF
TGTGCCAGCAGTTCCGAAAGAACAGGGGACGGGGAGCTGTTTTTT
>TRBD1|once|TRBJ1-4|TRBV11-2
CASSLLGGGTGSDELFF
TGTGCCAGCAGCCTACTAGGCGGAGGGACAGGGTCGGATGAGCTGTTTTTT
>TRBD2|NA|TRBJ2-5|TRBV19
CASSTGLAGAGETQYF
TGTGCCAGTAGTACCGGACTAGCGGGGGCGGGGGAGACCCAGTACTTC
>NA|NA|TRBJ2-2|TRBV19
CASSIVGIRIGELFF
TGTGCCAGTAGTATAGTGGGCATTCGTATCGGGGAGCTGTTTTTT
>NA|NA|TRBJ1-1|TRBV11-3
CASSSGGRNTEAFF
TGTGCCAGCAGCTCCGGGGGTAGGAACACTGAAGCTTTCTTT
>NA|NA|TRBJ1-1|TRBV30
CAWSSTGKAFF
TGTGCCTGGAGCTCCACAGGAAAAGCTTTCTTT
>TRBD1|NA|TRBJ2-6|TRBV4-1
CASSQDWQGVDSGANVLTF
TGCGCCAGCAGCCAAGATTGGCAGGGGGTAGACTCTGGGGCCAACGTCCTGACTTTC
>NA|NA|TRBJ2-7|TRBV11-2
CASSHREGSYEQYF
TGTGCCAGCAGCCACAGGGAGGGCAGCTACGAGCAGTACTTC
>NA|NA|TRBJ2-3|TRBV2
CASSELGTQYF
TGTGCCAGCAGTGAACTAGGTACGCAGTATTTT
>NA|NA|TRBJ1-4|TRBV5-4
CASSLFSGTNEKLFF
TGTGCCAGCAGCTTGTTCTCAGGGACTAATGAAAAACTGTTTTTT
>NA|few|TRBJ2-4|TRBV7-8
CASSPAMRLAKNIQYF
TGTGCCAGCAGCCCTGCGATGCGGCTAGCCAAAAACATTCAGTACTTC
>TRBD1|once|TRBJ2-1|TRBV6-6
CASSRPGTGNNEQFF
TGTGCCAGCAGTCGTCCCGGGACAGGGAACAATGAGCAGTTCTTC
>TRBD1|NA|TRBJ2-2|TRBV2
CASMRQGRNGELFF
TGTGCCAGCATGCGACAGGGTAGGAACGGGGAGCTGTTTTTT
>NA|NA|TRBJ1-5|TRBV19
CASSILTATERPQHF
TGTGCCAGTAGTATTTTGACAGCCACCGAACGGCCCCAGCATTTT
>NA|NA|TRBJ2-4|TRBV6-6
CASSYGRLLAKNIQYF
TGTGCCAGCAGTTACGGTAGACTCTTAGCCAAAAACATTCAGTACTTC
>NA|NA|TRBJ1-1|TRBV5-1
CASSLLPGQLNTEAFF
TGCGCCAGCAGCTTGTTACCCGGACAGCTAAACACTGAAGCTTTCTTT
>NA|once|TRBJ2-2|TRBV6-5
CASSYGAGAGELFF
TGTGCCAGCAGTTATGGGGCGGGGGCTGGGGAGCTGTTTTTT
>NA|NA|TRBJ2-7|TRBV19
CASSIRQGSSYEQYF
TGTGCCAGTAGTATTCGGCAGGGGAGCTCCTACGAGCAGTACTTC
>TRBD1|NA|TRBJ2-5|TRBV2
CASSAGTGLYQETQYF
TGTGCCAGCAGTGCCGGGACAGGGCTTTACCAAGAGACCCAGTACTTC
>TRBD1|once|TRBJ1-2|TRBV18
CASSETGALNGYTF
TGTGCCAGCTCCGAGACAGGGGCTTTAAATGGCTACACCTTC
>NA|NA|TRBJ2-6|TRBV5-1
CASSSFSGANVLTF
TGCGCCAGCAGCTCCTTCTCTGGGGCCAACGTCCTGACTTTC
>NA|NA|TRBJ2-1|TRBV2
CASAQAPSSYNEQFF
TGTGCCAGCGCCCAGGCCCCGAGCTCCTACAATGAGCAGTTCTTC
>NA|NA|TRBJ2-7|TRBV27
CASSLVGTYYEQYF
TGTGCCAGCAGTTTAGTTGGGACTTACTACGAGCAGTACTTC
>NA|NA|TRBJ1-3|TRBV6-5
CASSYSSRASGNTIYF
TGTGCCAGCAGTTACTCGTCGAGGGCCTCTGGAAACACCATATATTTT
>NA|NA|TRBJ2-7|TRBV6-4
CASRLDSLTYEQYF
TGTGCCAGCAGGCTAGACAGTCTAACCTACGAGCAGTACTTC